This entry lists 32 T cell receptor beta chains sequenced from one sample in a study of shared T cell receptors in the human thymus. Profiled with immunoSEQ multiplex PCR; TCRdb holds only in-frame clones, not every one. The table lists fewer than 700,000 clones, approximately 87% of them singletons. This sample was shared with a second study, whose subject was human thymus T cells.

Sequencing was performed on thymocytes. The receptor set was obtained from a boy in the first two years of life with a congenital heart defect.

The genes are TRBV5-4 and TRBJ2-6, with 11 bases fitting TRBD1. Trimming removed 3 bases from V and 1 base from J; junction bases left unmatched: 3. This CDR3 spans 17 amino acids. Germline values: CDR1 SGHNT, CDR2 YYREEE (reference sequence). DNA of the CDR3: TGTGCCAGCAGCTGGGGACAGGGGGAATCTGGGGCCAACGTCCTGACTTTC. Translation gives CASSWGQGESGANVLTF.

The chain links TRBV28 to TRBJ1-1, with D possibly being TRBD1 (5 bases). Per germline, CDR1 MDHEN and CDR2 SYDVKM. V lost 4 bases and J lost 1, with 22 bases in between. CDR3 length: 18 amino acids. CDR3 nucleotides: TGTGCCAGCAGTTGCTGGGGCCGAGGTGGGTTAACGAACACTGAAGCTTTCTTT. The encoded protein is CASSCWGRGGLTNTEAFF.

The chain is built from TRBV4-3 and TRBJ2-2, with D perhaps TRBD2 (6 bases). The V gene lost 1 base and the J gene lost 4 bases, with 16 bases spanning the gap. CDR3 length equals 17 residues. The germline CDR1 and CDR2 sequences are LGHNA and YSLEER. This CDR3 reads CASSQGWEAGPTGELFF. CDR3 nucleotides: TGCGCCAGCAGCCAAGGCTGGGAGGCGGGACCCACCGGGGAGCTGTTTTTT.

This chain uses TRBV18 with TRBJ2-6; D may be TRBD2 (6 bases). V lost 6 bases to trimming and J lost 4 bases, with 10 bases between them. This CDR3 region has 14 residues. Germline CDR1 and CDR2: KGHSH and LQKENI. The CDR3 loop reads CASSCGAGANVLTF. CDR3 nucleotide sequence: TGTGCCAGCTCCTGCGGGGCAGGGGCCAACGTCCTGACTTTC.

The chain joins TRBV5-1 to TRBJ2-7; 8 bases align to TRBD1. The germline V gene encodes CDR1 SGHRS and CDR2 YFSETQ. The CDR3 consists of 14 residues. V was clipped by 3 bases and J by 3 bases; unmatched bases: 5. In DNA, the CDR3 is TGCGCCAGCAGCTCACCGGGACAGGTCTACGAGCAGTACTTC. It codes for CASSSPGQVYEQYF. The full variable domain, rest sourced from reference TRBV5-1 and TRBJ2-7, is KAGVTQTPRYLIKTRGQQVTLSCSPISGHRSVSWYQQTPGQGLQFLFEYFSETQRNKGNFPGRFSGRQFSNSRSEMNVSTLELGDSALYLCASSSPGQVYEQYFGPGTRLTVT.

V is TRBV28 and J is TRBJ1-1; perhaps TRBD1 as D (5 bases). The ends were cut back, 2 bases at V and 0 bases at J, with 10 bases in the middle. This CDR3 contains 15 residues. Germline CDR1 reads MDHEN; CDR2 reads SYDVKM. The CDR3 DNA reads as TGTGCCAGCAGTTTAGGGGGGGGTGTGAACACTGAAGCTTTCTTT. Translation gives CASSLGGGVNTEAFF.

The CDR3 region is CASSQALERENGTDTQYF. CDR3 DNA sequence: TGCGCCAGCAGCCAAGCTTTGGAGCGGGAGAATGGCACAGATACGCAGTATTTT. The V call is TRBV4-1, the J call TRBJ2-3, with 8 bases that match TRBD2. Looked up from germline, CDR1 is MGHRA and CDR2 is YSYEKL. CDR3 length equals 18 residues. The V segment lost 1 base and the J segment 1 base; nucleotides outside the gene matches: 10.

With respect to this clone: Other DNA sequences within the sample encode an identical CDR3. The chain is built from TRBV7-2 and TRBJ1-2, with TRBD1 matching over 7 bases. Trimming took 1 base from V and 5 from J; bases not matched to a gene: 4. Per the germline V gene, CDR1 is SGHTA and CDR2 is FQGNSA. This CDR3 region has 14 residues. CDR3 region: CASSLDQGGYGYTF. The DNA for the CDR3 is TGTGCCAGCAGCTTAGACCAGGGGGGATATGGCTACACCTTC.

CDR3 DNA: TGTGCCAGCAGCTTACCCCTACAGGGGATGAACACTGAAGCTTTCTTT. This gives the protein CASSLPLQGMNTEAFF. This chain joins TRBV5-8 and TRBJ1-1; 7 bases align to TRBD1. Trimming took 2 bases from V and 0 from J; bases not matched to a gene: 7. CDR3 length: 16 amino acids. From germline, CDR1 is SGHTS and CDR2 YDEGEE.

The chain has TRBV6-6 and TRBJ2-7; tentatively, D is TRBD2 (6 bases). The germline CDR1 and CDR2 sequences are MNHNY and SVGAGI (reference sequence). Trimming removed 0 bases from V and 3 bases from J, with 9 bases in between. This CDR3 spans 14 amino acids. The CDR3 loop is CASSYSRGYYEQYF. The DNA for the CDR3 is TGTGCCAGCAGTTACTCCCGGGGGTACTACGAGCAGTACTTC.

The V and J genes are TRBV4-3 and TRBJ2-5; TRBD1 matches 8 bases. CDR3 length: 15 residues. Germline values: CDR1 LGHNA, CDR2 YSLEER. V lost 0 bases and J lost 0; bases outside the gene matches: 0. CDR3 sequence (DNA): TGCGCCAGCAGCCAAGAGGACAGGGACCAAGAGACCCAGTACTTC. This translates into CASSQEDRDQETQYF.

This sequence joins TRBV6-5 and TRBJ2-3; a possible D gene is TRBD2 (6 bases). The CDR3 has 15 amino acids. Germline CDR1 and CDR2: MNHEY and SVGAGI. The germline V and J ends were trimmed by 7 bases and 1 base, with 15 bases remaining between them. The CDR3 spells CASTPNAGRTDTQYF. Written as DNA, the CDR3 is TGTGCCAGCACCCCAAACGCGGGACGCACAGATACGCAGTATTTT.

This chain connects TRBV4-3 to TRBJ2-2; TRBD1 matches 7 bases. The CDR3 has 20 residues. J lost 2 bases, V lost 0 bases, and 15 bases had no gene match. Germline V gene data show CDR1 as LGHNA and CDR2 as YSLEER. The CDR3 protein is CASSQDGGLQGIPNTGELFF. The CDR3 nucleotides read TGCGCCAGCAGCCAAGATGGGGGCCTACAGGGGATCCCCAACACCGGGGAGCTGTTTTTT.

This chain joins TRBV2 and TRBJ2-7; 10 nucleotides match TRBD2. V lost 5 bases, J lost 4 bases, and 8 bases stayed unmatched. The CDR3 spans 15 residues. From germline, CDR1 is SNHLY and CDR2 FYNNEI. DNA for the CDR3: TGTGCCAGCAGTCCCCTAGCGGGAGATTCTTACGAGCAGTACTTC. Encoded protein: CASSPLAGDSYEQYF.

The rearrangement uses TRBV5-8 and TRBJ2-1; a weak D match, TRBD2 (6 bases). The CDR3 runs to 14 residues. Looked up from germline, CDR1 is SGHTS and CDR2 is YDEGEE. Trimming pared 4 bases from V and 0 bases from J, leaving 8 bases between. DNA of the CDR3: TGTGCCAGCAGCGTCGGGAGCTCCTACAATGAGCAGTTCTTC. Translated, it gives CASSVGSSYNEQFF.

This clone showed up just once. The CDR3 nucleotides are TGCAGCGTGGACAGGGATGGCTACACCTTC. Its translation: CSVDRDGYTF. This chain links TRBV29-1 with TRBJ1-2; 8 bases line up with TRBD1. This CDR3 comprises 10 residues. Looked up from germline, CDR1 is SQVTM and CDR2 is ANQGSEA. V gave up 6 bases and J gave up 6 bases; unmatched junction bases: 0.

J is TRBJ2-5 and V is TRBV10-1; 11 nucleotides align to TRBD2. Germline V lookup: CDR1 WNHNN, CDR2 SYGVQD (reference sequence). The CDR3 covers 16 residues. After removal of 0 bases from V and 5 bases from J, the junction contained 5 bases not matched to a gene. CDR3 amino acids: CASSESPLAGEETQYF. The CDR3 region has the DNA TGCGCCAGCAGTGAGTCACCACTAGCGGGAGAGGAGACCCAGTACTTC.

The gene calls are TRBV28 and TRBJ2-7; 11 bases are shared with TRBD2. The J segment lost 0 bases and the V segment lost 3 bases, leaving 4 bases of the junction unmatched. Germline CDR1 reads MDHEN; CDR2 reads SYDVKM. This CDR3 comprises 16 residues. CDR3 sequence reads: CASSLAGLAASYEQYF. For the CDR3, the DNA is TGTGCCAGCAGTTTGGCGGGACTAGCGGCCTCCTACGAGCAGTACTTC. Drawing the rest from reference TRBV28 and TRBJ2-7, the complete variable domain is DVKVTQSSRYLVKRTGEKVFLECVQDMDHENMFWYRQDPGLGLRLIYFSYDVKMKEKGDIPEGYSVSREKKERFSLILESASTNQTSMYLCASSLAGLAASYEQYFGPGTRLTVT.

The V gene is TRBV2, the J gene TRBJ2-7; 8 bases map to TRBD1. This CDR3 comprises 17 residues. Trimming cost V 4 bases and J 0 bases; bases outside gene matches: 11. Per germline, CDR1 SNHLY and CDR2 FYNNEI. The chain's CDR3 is CASSGEIRDRSSYEQYF. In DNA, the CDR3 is TGTGCCAGCAGTGGCGAAATCCGGGACAGGAGCTCCTACGAGCAGTACTTC.

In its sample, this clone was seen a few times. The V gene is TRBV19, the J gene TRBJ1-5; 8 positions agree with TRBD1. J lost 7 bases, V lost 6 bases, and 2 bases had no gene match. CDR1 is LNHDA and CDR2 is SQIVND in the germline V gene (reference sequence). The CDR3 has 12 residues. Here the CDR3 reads CASRSGGQPQHF. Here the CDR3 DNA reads TGTGCCAGTAGATCAGGGGGCCAGCCCCAGCATTTT.

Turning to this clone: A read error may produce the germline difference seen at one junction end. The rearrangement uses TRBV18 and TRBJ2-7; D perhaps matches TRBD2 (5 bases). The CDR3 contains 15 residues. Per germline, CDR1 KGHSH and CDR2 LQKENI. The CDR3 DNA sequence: TGTGCCAGCTCACCAGGTACTAGATCCCCGTGGATCATCCACTTC. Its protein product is CASSPGTRSPWIIHF.

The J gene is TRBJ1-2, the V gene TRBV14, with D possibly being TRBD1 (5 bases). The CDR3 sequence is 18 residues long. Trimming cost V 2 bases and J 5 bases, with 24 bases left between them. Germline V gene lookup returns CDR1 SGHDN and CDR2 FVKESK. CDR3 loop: CASSQHGERERGRYGYTF. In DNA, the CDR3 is TGTGCCAGCAGCCAACATGGGGAGCGTGAACGGGGGAGATATGGCTACACCTTC.

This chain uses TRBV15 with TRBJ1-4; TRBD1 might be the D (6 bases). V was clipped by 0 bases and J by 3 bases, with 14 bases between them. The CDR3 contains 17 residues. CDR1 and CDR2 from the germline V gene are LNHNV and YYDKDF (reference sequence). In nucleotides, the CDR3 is TGTGCCACCAGCAGAGAGGCAGGGGATCAGGCTAATGAAAAACTGTTTTTT. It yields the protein CATSREAGDQANEKLFF.

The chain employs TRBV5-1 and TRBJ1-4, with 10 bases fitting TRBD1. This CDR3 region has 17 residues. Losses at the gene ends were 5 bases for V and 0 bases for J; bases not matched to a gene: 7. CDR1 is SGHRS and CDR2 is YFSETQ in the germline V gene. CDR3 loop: CASRKGQGDPTNEKLFF. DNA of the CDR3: TGCGCCAGCAGAAAAGGACAGGGGGACCCAACTAATGAAAAACTGTTTTTT.

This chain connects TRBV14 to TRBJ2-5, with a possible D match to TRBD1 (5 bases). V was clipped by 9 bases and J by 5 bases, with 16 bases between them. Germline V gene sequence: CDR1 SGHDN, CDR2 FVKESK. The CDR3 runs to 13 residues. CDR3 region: CASKQAPGETQYF. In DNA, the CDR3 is TGTGCCAGTAAACAGGCCCCCGGGGAGACCCAGTACTTC.

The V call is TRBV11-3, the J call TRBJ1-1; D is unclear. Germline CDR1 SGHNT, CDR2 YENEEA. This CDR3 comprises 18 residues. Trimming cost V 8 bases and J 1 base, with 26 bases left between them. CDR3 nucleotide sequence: TGTGCCAGCCGCCCCCCTCCCCCTGGGCCGGCACAGAACACTGAAGCTTTCTTT. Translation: CASRPPPPGPAQNTEAFF.

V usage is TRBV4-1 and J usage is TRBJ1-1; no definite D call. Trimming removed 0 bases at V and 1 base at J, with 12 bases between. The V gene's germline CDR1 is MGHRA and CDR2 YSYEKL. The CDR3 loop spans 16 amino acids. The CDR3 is CASSQERSTQNTEAFF. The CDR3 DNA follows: TGCGCCAGCAGCCAAGAACGGAGTACCCAGAACACTGAAGCTTTCTTT.

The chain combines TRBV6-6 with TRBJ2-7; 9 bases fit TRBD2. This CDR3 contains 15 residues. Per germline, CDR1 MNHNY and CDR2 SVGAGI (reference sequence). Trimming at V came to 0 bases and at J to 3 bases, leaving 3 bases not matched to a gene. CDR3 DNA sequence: TGTGCCAGCAGTTACTCGGCTAGCGGGGACTACGAGCAGTACTTC. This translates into CASSYSASGDYEQYF.

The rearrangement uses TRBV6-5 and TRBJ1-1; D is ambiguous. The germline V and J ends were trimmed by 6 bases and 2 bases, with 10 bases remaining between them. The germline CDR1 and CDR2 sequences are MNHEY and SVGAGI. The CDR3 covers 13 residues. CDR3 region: CASSQTVNTEAFF. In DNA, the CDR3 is TGTGCCAGCAGCCAAACAGTAAACACTGAAGCTTTCTTT.

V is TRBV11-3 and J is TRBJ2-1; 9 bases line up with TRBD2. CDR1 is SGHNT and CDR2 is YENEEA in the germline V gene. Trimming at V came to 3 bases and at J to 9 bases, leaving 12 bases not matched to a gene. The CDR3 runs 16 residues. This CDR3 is CASSFPGLAGRVEQFF. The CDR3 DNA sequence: TGTGCCAGCAGCTTTCCGGGGCTAGCGGGACGTGTTGAGCAGTTCTTC.

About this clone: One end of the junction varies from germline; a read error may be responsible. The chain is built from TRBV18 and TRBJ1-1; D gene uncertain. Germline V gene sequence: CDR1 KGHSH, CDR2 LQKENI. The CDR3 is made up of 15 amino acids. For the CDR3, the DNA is TGTGCCAGCTCCCCACTAAATGAGCTAAACACTGAAGCTTTCTTT. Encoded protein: CASSPLNELNTEAFF.

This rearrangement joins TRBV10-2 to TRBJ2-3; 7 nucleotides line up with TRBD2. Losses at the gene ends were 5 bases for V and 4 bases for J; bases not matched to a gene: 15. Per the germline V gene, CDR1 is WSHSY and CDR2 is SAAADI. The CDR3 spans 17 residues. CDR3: CASSKTKMAGEADTQYF. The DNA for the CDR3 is TGCGCCAGCAGTAAGACTAAGATGGCGGGAGAAGCAGATACGCAGTATTTT.